This TCR beta chain was recovered during a study of monozygotic twins with cystic fibrosis. Findings and limits, study-wide: J usage was most co-twin-similar in 8 of 16 pairs, V in 13.

Some clones are missing from TCRdb's copy, which holds only in-frame ones; the method was immunoSEQ multiplex PCR. Of 12,000 to 15,000 clones detected, approximately 98% appear once; the ten largest clones hold around 0.41%. A remark on this clone: Its antigen remains unknown.

From germline, CDR1 is MGHRA and CDR2 YSYEKL. CDR3 length: 15 amino acids. With 0 bases clipped from V and 7 bases from J, the junction kept 5 bases outside the gene matches. Material for sequencing was blood. The sequence came from a girl aged 2 to 10 with cystic fibrosis. The chain uses TRBV4-1 and TRBJ2-1; 8 nucleotides line up with TRBD2. CDR3 protein: CASSQEAGVVNEQFF. The CDR3 coding sequence is TGCGCCAGCAGCCAAGAAGCGGGAGTTGTAAATGAGCAGTTCTTC.